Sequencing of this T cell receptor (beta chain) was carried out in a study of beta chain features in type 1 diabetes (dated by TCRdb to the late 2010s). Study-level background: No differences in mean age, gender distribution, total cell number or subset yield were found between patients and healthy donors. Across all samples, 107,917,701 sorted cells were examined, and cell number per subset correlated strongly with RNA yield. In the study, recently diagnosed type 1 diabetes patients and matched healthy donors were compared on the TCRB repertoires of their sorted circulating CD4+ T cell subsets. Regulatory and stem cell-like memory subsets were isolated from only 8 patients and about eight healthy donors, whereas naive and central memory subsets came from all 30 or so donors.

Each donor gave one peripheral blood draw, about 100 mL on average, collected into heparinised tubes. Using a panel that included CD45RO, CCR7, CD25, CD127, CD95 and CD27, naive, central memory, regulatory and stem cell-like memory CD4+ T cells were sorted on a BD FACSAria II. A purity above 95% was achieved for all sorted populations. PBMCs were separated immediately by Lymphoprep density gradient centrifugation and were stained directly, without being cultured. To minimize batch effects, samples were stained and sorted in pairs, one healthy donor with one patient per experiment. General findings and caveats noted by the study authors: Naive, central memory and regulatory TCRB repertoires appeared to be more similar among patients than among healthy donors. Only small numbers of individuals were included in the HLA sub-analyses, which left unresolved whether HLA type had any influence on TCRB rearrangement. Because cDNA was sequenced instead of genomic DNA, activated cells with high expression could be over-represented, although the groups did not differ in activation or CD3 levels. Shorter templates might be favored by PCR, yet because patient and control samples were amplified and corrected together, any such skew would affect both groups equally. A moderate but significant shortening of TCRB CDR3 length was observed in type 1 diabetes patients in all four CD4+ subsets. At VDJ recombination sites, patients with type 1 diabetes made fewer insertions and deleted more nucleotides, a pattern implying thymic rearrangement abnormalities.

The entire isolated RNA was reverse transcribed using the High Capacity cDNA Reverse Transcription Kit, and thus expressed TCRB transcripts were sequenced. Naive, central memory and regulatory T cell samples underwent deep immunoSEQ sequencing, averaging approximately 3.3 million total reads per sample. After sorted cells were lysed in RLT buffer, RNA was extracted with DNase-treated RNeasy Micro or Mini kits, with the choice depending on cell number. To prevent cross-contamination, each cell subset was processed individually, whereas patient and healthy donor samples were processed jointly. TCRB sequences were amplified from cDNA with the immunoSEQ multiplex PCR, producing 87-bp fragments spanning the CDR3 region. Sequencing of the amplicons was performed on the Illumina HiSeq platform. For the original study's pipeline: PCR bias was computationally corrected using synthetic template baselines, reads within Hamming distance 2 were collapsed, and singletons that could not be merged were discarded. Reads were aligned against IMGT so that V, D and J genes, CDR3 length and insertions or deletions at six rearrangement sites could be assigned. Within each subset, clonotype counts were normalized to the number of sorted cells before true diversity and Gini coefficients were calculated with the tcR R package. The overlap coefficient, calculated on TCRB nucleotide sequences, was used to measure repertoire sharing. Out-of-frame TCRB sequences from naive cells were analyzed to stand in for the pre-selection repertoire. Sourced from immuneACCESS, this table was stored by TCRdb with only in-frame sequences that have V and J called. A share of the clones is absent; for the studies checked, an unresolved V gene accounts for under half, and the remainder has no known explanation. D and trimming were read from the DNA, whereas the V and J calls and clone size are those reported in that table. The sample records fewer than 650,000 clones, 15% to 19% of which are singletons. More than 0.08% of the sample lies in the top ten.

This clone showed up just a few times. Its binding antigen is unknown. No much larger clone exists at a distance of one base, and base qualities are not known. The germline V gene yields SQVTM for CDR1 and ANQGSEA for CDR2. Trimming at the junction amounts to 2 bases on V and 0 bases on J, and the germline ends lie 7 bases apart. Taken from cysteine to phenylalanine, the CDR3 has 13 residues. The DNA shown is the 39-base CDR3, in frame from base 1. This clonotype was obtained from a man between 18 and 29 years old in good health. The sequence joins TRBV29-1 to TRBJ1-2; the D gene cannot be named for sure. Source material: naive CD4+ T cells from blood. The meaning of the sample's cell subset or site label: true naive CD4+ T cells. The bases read TGCAGCGTTGAAACTCCTGCTAACTATGGCTACACCTTC. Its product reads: CSVETPANYGYTF.